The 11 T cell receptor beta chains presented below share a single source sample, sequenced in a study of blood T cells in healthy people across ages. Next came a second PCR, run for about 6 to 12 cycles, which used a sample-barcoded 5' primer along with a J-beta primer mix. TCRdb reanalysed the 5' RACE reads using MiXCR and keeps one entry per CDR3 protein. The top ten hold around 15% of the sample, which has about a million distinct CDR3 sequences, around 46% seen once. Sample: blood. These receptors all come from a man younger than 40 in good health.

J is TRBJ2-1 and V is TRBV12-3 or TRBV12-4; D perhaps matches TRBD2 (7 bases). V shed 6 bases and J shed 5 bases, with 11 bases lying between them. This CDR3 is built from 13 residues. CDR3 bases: TGTGCCAGCAGCTGGGGGGGCAACAATGAGCAGTTCTTC. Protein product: CASSWGGNNEQFF.

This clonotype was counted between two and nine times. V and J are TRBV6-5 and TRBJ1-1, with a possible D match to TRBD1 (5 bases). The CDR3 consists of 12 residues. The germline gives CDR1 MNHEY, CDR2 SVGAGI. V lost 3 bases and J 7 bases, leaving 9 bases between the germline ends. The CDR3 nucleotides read TGTGCCAGCAGTTATGGGACCCTTGAAGCTTTCTTT. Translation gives CASSYGTLEAFF.

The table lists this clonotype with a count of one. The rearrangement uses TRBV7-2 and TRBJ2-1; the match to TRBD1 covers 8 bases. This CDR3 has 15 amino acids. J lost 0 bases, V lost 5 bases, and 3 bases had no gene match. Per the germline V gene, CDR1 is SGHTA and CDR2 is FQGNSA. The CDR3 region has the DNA TGTACCAGCAGCGGTACAGGGGGCTCCTACAATGAGCAGTTCTTC. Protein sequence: CTSSGTGGSYNEQFF.

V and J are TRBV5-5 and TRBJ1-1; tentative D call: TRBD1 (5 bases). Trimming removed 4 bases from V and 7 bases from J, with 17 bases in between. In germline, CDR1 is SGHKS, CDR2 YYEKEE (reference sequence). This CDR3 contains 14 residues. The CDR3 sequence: CASSLLGDRSEAFF. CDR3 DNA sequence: TGTGCCAGCAGCCTGTTGGGGGATCGTAGTGAAGCTTTCTTT.

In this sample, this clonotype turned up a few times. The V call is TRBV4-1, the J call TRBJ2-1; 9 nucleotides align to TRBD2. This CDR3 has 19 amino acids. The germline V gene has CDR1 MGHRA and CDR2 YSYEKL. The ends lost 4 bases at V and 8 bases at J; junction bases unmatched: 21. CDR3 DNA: TGCGCCAGCAGCCTCCCCCTAGGTTTGATTAGCGGGGGAGTACATGAGCAGTTCTTC. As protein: CASSLPLGLISGGVHEQFF.

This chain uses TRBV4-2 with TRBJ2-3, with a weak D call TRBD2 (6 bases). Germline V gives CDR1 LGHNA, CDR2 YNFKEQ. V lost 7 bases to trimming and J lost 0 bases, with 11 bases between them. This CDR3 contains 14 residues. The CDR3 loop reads CASTASASTDTQYF. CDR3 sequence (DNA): TGTGCCAGCACCGCTAGCGCCAGCACAGATACGCAGTATTTT.

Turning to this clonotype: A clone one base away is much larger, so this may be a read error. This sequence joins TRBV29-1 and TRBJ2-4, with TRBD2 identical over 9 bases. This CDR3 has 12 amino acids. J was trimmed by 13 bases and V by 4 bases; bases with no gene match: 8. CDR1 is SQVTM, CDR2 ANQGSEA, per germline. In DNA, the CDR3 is TGCAGCGTTGCCAGCGGGGGGAACAAGCAGTACTTC. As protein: CSVASGGNKQYF.

CDR3 in amino acids: CASSLVRLGAGGRPSYNEQFF. The DNA of the CDR3 is TGTGCCAGCAGCTTAGTACGGCTCGGAGCGGGGGGGCGACCCTCCTACAATGAGCAGTTCTTC. V and J are TRBV11-2 and TRBJ2-1; 10 bases match TRBD2. There are 21 residues in the CDR3. With V trimmed by 1 base and J by 0 bases, 15 bases remained unmatched. Per the germline V gene, CDR1 is SGHAT and CDR2 is FQNNGV.

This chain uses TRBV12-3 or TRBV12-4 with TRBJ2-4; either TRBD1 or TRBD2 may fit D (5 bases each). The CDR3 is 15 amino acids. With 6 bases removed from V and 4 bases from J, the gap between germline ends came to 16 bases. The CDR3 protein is CASSQGDGGKNIQYF. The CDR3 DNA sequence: TGTGCCAGCAGCCAAGGGGACGGCGGAAAAAACATTCAGTACTTC.

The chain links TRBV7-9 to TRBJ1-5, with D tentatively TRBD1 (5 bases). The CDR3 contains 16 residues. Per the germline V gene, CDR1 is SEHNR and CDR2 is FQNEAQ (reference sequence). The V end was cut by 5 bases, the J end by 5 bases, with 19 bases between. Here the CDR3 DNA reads TGTGCCAGCAGCCTGGGCCGGGGCCAGAGCTATCAGCCCCAGCATTTT. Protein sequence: CASSLGRGQSYQPQHF.

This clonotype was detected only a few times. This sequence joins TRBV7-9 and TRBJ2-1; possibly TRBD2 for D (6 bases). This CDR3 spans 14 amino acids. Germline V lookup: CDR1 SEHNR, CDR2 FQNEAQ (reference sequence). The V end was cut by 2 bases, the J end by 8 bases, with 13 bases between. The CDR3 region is CASSLTQAGDEQFF. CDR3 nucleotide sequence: TGTGCCAGCAGCTTAACCCAAGCGGGCGATGAGCAGTTCTTC.